This T cell receptor beta chain was obtained from a study of CD8+ T cells in alopecia areata. Study context: Dosing with tofacitinib proceeded for 6 to 18 months, followed by 6 months off drug.

Treatment indicated: oral pan-JAK inhibitor, 5-10 mg twice daily. Obtained from alopecia areata patients were lesional scalp punch biopsies along with peripheral blood. TCR sequencing used cDNA made by reverse transcription of extracted RNA. Only in-frame clones appear in the TCRdb table, and some are missing; sequencing was by immunoSEQ multiplex PCR. The profile shows approximately 43,000 clones, under 70% of them singletons. This clone was counted only a few times. Antigen: not known. Findings and limits, study-wide: Tofacitinib significantly lowered scalp clonality and expanded CD8+ clones among the top 100. Lesional scalp, especially alopecia totalis/universalis, showed higher clonality than normal scalp.

The sequencing used CD8+ T cells sorted from blood, collected at week 4, from a patient treated with tofacitinib. This receptor was identified in a human donor with alopecia areata.

CDR3 sequence (DNA): TGTGCCTGGAGTGTATCTTTTGGAGATACGCAGTATTTT. Its translation: CAWSVSFGDTQYF. The chain links TRBV30 to TRBJ2-3; D unresolved. The CDR3 is 13 residues long. Trimming shortened V by 0 bases and J by 5 bases, and 9 bases separated the two germline ends. Per the germline V gene, CDR1 is GTSNPN and CDR2 is SVGIG (reference sequence).